A selection of T cell receptor beta chains follows, all from one sample in a study of Graves' ophthalmopathy and Graves' hyperthyroidism. TCRdb recomputed calls from the multiplex PCR reads with MiXCR, one row per CDR3 protein. The sample shows 20,000 to 30,000 distinct CDR3 sequences, approximately 48% of them seen only once. Sample: peripheral blood. The receptors here all came from an adult woman with stable Graves' hyperthyroidism. The CDR3 runs from the conserved cysteine through the conserved F or W. The D gene is left open where the match is weak. Clone size is given for some rows only: seen once, a few or many times, or a class if the clone is expanded.

V,D,size,J,DNA,CDR3
TRBV15,TRBD1,once,TRBJ2-7,TGTGCCACCAGCAGAGATAAGGGGGCAGGGCGACCCTACGAGCAGTACTTC,CATSRDKGAGRPYEQYF
TRBV29-1,NA,NA,TRBJ2-1,TGCAGCGTTGGTGGGAGTCGATTAAATGAGCAGTTCTTC,CSVGGSRLNEQFF
TRBV20-1,NA,NA,TRBJ2-7,TGCAGCCCAAGGGGGAGCTCCTACGAGCAGTACTTC,CSPRGSSYEQYF
TRBV9,TRBD2,few,TRBJ2-3,TGTGCCAGCAGCGGCGCGGGAGGAGGGGATACGCAGTATTTT,CASSGAGGGDTQYF
TRBV29-1,NA,NA,TRBJ2-2,TGCAGCTTACCTGGGACATCGGCCGGGGAGCTGTTTTTT,CSLPGTSAGELFF
TRBV10-3,TRBD2,NA,TRBJ2-1,TGTGCCATCAGGGGTCTAGCGGGCCACAATGAGCAGTTCTTC,CAIRGLAGHNEQFF
TRBV2,TRBD1,NA,TRBJ1-1,TGTGCCAGCAGTGAGGGACAGGGTCTGAACACTGAAGCTTTCTTT,CASSEGQGLNTEAFF
TRBV10-1,TRBD2,NA,TRBJ2-3,TGCGCCAGCAGCGATGGGACTAGCGCGTTCTCAACCACAGATACGCAGTATTTT,CASSDGTSAFSTTDTQYF
TRBV4-2,NA,NA,TRBJ2-2,TGTGCCAGCAGCCAAGAGCGGGACACCGGGGAGCTGCTTTTT,CASSQERDTGELLF
TRBV19,TRBD1,many,TRBJ2-3,TGTGCCAGTAGTACTTGGACAGGGACAGATACGCAGTATTTT,CASSTWTGTDTQYF
TRBV7-8,TRBD2,NA,TRBJ2-2,TGTGCCAGCAGCTTAGCGCGACTAGCGGGTAACACCGGGGAGCTGTCTTGG,CASSLARLAGNTGELSW
TRBV7-3,TRBD2,medium-sized,TRBJ2-1,TGTGCCAGCAGCTTAGCGGGAGTAGGTGGGAATGAGCAGTTCTTC,CASSLAGVGGNEQFF
TRBV7-2,NA,NA,TRBJ2-3,TGTGCCAGCAGCTTAGATCGGTCAACTTCAAGCAATGAGCAGTATTTT,CASSLDRSTSSNEQYF
TRBV6-5,TRBD1,medium-sized,TRBJ2-5,TGTGCCAGCAGACCGACTAGGACAGGGTGGACCCAGTACTTC,CASRPTRTGWTQYF
TRBV6-5,TRBD1,few,TRBJ2-6,TGTGCCAGCAATAAACAGGGGGCCACTGAAGCTTTC,CASNKQGATEAF
TRBV28,NA,many,TRBJ2-7,TGTGCCAGCAGTTATCGACTAGGCCGCGGGGAGCAGTACTTC,CASSYRLGRGEQYF
TRBV7-3,NA,medium-sized,TRBJ2-7,TGTGCCAGCAGCCTAGAGGGAGGCTACGAGCAGTACTTC,CASSLEGGYEQYF
TRBV2,NA,medium-sized,TRBJ2-3,TGTGCCAGCAGTGTGGCGACAGATACGCAGTATTTT,CASSVATDTQYF
TRBV7-3,TRBD1,medium-sized,TRBJ1-6,TGTGCCAGCAGCCGTGGGACAGGGCTTTCACCCCTCCACTTT,CASSRGTGLSPLHF
TRBV11-1,NA,NA,TRBJ2-7,TGTGCCAGCAGGGACTCTCCTCGCGAGCAGTACTTC,CASRDSPREQYF
TRBV5-6,TRBD2,many,TRBJ2-1,TGTGCCAGCAGCTTGCCTAGCGGGAACAATGAGCAGTTCTTC,CASSLPSGNNEQFF
TRBV28,TRBD2,many,TRBJ2-1,TGTGCCAGCAACAAGGGACTAGCGGGGTACAATGAGCAGTTCTTC,CASNKGLAGYNEQFF
TRBV20-1,NA,many,TRBJ2-6,TGCAGTGTTATCGGGACACCCTCCTCTGGGGCCAACGTCCTGACTTTC,CSVIGTPSSGANVLTF
TRBV9,TRBD1,many,TRBJ2-2,TGTGCCAGCAGAGGGGACAGGGAGAACACCGGGGAGCTGTTTTTT,CASRGDRENTGELFF
TRBV7-7,NA,medium-sized,TRBJ2-1,TGTGCCAGCAGCTTGGGACTGAGCAATGAGCAGTTCTTC,CASSLGLSNEQFF
TRBV29-1,TRBD1,few,TRBJ2-7,TGCAGCGTGACAGGGGGGGATTACGAGCAGTACTTC,CSVTGGDYEQYF
TRBV7-9,TRBD1,medium-sized,TRBJ2-7,TGTGCCAGCAGCACCTTAGTATCGGGACAGCCAGGGACCTACGAGCAGTACTTC,CASSTLVSGQPGTYEQYF
TRBV7-2,NA,NA,TRBJ1-5,TGTGCCAGCAGCTTACTCACTGCTCAGCCCCAGCATTTT,CASSLLTAQPQHF
TRBV18,NA,NA,TRBJ2-7,TGTGCCAGCTCAGGTGACTACGAGCAGTACTTC,CASSGDYEQYF
TRBV6-5,NA,medium-sized,TRBJ1-6,TGTGCCAGCAGTTACTATGGATTAGATTCACCCCTCCACTTT,CASSYYGLDSPLHF
TRBV7-6,TRBD2,NA,TRBJ2-1,TGTGCCAGCAGCTTAGTGCGGGAGGGCCTCAATGAGCAGTTCTTC,CASSLVREGLNEQFF
TRBV20-1,NA,medium-sized,TRBJ2-1,TGCAGTGCTACCATACTCTCCACGGGCGGAGGCGATGAGCAGTTCTTC,CSATILSTGGGDEQFF
TRBV12-3/TRBV12-4,NA,NA,TRBJ2-7,TGTGCCAGCAGTTTAGCGGTTCATTACAGTGGTACTGGCGACGAGCAGTACTTC,CASSLAVHYSGTGDEQYF
TRBV7-8,TRBD2,NA,TRBJ2-7,TGTGCCAGCAGCCGCGGGACTAGCGGGATGTACGAGCAGTACTTC,CASSRGTSGMYEQYF
TRBV20-1,TRBD1,medium-sized,TRBJ1-2,TGCAGTGCTAGGACAGGGAGTGACTATGGCTACACCTTC,CSARTGSDYGYTF
TRBV7-3,NA,NA,TRBJ2-1,TGTGCCAGCAGCCTAGTAGCCGGACTAACGGGAGTTGAGCAATTCTTC,CASSLVAGLTGVEQFF
TRBV19,NA,NA,TRBJ1-5,TGTGCCAGTAGTATGACGGATCAGCCCCGGCATTTT,CASSMTDQPRHF
TRBV7-3,NA,NA,TRBJ2-1,TGTGCCAGCTCGGGGCAGTTCTTC,CASSGQFF
TRBV29-1,NA,NA,TRBJ2-5,TGCAGCGCCCACGCCGAGACCCAGTACTTC,CSAHAETQYF